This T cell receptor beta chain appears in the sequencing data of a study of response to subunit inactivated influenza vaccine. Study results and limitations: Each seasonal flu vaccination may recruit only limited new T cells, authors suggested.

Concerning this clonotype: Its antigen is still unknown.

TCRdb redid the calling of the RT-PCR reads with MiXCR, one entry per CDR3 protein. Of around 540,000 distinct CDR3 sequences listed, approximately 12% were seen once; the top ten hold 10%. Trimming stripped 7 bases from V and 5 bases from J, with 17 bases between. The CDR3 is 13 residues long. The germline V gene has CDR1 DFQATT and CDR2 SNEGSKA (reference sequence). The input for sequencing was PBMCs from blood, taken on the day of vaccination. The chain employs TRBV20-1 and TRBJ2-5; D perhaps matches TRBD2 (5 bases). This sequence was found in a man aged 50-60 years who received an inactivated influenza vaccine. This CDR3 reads CSVGGGWGETQYF. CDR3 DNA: TGCAGTGTCGGAGGCGGATGGGGTGAGACCCAGTACTTC.